The 9 T cell receptor beta chains presented below share a single source sample, sequenced in a study of CD8 T cells in Susac syndrome. RNA in amounts of about 0.5 to 1 ug was reverse transcribed with random hexamers. In TCRdb, the immunoSEQ multiplex PCR reads were re-called with MiXCR into one record per CDR3 protein. The data contain about 170,000 distinct CDR3 sequences, more than 95% of them seen just once; the ten biggest clones take up around 0.13%. Sequencing input: CD4+ T cells from PBMCs. The receptor source for this set is a human donor with Susac syndrome.

This clonotype occurred once. The chain links TRBV2 to TRBJ2-7; D not resolved. CDR1 and CDR2 (germline): SNHLY, FYNNEI. This CDR3 has 14 residues. V was clipped by 11 bases and J by 2 bases, with 19 bases between them. This CDR3 reads CAAKRTKNTYEQYV. The CDR3 DNA sequence: TGTGCCGCAAAGAGGACCAAAAATACCTACGAGCAGTACGTC.

This clonotype was detected only once. The chain links TRBV10-3 to TRBJ2-1; 7 bases line up with TRBD2. Germline CDR1 and CDR2: ENHRY and SYGVKD. The trim removed 0 bases at V and 6 bases at J, leaving 8 bases unmatched. This CDR3 is built from 16 residues. DNA of the CDR3: TGTGCCATCAGTGAGTCGATAATGTCTAGCGGCAATGAGCAGTTCTTC. It is translated as CAISESIMSSGNEQFF.

The V call is TRBV3-1, the J call TRBJ2-5; D not resolved. The CDR3 consists of 11 residues. CDR1 is LGHDT and CDR2 is YNNKEL in the germline V gene (reference sequence). Deletions cut 1 base from V and 5 bases from J, with 2 bases between. CDR3 region: CASSQGETQYF. For the CDR3, the DNA is TGTGCCAGCAGCCAAGGGGAGACCCAGTACTTC.

This rearrangement joins TRBV29-1 to TRBJ1-1; D possibly corresponds to TRBD1 (6 bases). V dropped 6 bases and J dropped 0 bases, with 14 bases sitting between them. Germline V gene lookup returns CDR1 SQVTM and CDR2 ANQGSEA. This CDR3 has 14 amino acids. The CDR3 reads CSVMTGTMNTEAFF. The CDR3 nucleotides read TGCAGCGTGATGACAGGTACCATGAACACTGAAGCTTTCTTT.

This clonotype was seen just once. The chain recombines TRBV6-2 or TRBV6-3 with TRBJ2-2; the D gene is possibly TRBD1 (6 bases). Per the germline V gene, CDR1 is MNHEY and CDR2 is SVGEGT. The CDR3 covers 13 residues. The germline V and J ends were trimmed by 4 bases and 7 bases, with 10 bases remaining between them. The CDR3 sequence is CASSSWGRGELFF. DNA for the CDR3: TGTGCCAGCAGTTCCTGGGGGCGCGGGGAGCTGTTTTTT.

About this clonotype itself: The DNA is omitted, as the CDR3 cannot be located on it reliably, and the CDR3 follows TCRdb's listing. The chain employs TRBV20-1 and TRBJ2-3; the table names TRBD1, a call not compared with the DNA. The CDR3 extends over 14 residues, inclusive of both ends. In germline, CDR1 is DFQATT, CDR2 SNEGSKA (reference sequence). The CDR3 is CSAGTGIFSAAQYF.

The genes are TRBV18 and TRBJ1-1, with TRBD1 matching over 7 bases. The CDR3 spans 13 residues. Trimming removed 8 bases from V and 1 base from J; junction bases left unmatched: 4. Germline V lookup: CDR1 KGHSH, CDR2 LQKENI. The CDR3 region is CASARQGNTEAFF. The CDR3 DNA sequence: TGTGCCAGCGCAAGACAGGGGAACACTGAAGCTTTCTTT.

This chain uses TRBV27 with TRBJ2-7; 7 bases align to TRBD1. The CDR3 extends over 13 amino acids. V gave up 6 bases and J gave up 3 bases; unmatched junction bases: 5. Germline loops: CDR1 MNHEY, CDR2 SMNVEV (reference sequence). CDR3 nucleotide sequence: TGTGCCAGCAGACCGACAGGGCGCTACGAGCAGTACGTC. Encoded protein: CASRPTGRYEQYV.

The J gene is TRBJ2-5, the V gene TRBV10-3; D is unclear. The CDR3 is 12 residues long. Germline CDR1 is ENHRY and CDR2 is SYGVKD. Trimming stripped 6 bases from V and 10 bases from J, with 15 bases between. CDR3 coding DNA: TGTGCCATCAGCGCCCCGGGTATGATCCAGTACTTC. Translation gives CAISAPGMIQYF.